This is a list of T cell receptor beta chains from one sample in a study of T cells after yellow fever vaccination. TCRdb reprocessed the 5' RACE reads via MiXCR and lists one record per CDR3 protein. This sample has just under 600,000 distinct CDR3 sequences; roughly 13% occur once, and the top ten carry 11% to 15%. The material sequenced was PBMCs, taken on the day of the yellow fever booster vaccination. These TCRs come from a young man who received the YFV17D yellow fever vaccine. CDR3s include the opening cysteine and the closing phenylalanine or tryptophan.

V gene	J gene	CDR3 protein
TRBV20-1	TRBJ1-1	CSAIKGAANTEAFF
TRBV5-6	TRBJ2-7	CASSFWSLRGEQYF
TRBV5-1	TRBJ2-5	CASSKEGLGVETQYF
TRBV7-2	TRBJ2-7	CASSAGTTYEQYF
TRBV30	TRBJ2-1	CAWWTGYNEQFF
TRBV7-8	TRBJ2-1	CASSLGQEDEQFF
TRBV5-1	TRBJ2-2	CASSFGASRNTGELFF
TRBV5-1	TRBJ2-3	CASSLTIDTQYF
TRBV5-1	TRBJ2-7	CASSLARRSGNEQYF
TRBV12-3/TRBV12-4	TRBJ1-6	CASSFELASPLHF
TRBV5-1	TRBJ2-7	CASSPLAGYAEQYF
TRBV20-1	TRBJ2-1	CSARPGTGRNNEQFF
TRBV27	TRBJ2-2	CASSPTNTGELFF
TRBV25-1	TRBJ2-7	CASSQTGLAGGYEQYF
TRBV20-1	TRBJ2-3	CSARDPLSPKDTQYF
TRBV3-1	TRBJ2-1	CASSQDSTSGGIHNEQFF
TRBV9	TRBJ2-3	CASSLGTSESSSTDTQYF
TRBV14	TRBJ2-5	CASSQAGTAWETQYF
TRBV20-1	TRBJ2-5	CSASRGSRKETQYF
TRBV5-1	TRBJ1-1	CASSKTGGTEAFF
TRBV19	TRBJ2-5	CASSIFPPGASEETQYF
TRBV9	TRBJ1-2	CASSAPGAPDGYTF
TRBV6-2/TRBV6-3	TRBJ2-1	CASSYSNLTPEFF
TRBV6-1	TRBJ2-2	CASTSRGGPRTGELFF
TRBV2	TRBJ2-2	CASSLRDNTGELFF
TRBV27	TRBJ1-6	CASRGQGNSPLHF
TRBV20-1	TRBJ2-1	CSARRPRLAGDGAEQFF
TRBV7-9	TRBJ1-1	CASSLARQPFEAFF
TRBV24-1	TRBJ1-2	CATSDPGAVGANYGYTF
TRBV7-9	TRBJ2-2	CASSTKSGELFF
TRBV3-1	TRBJ2-1	CASSRILSTGTRLNHEQFF
TRBV5-5	TRBJ2-5	CASSPRGEETQYF
TRBV3-1	TRBJ2-1	CASSQPLLAGGEEQFF